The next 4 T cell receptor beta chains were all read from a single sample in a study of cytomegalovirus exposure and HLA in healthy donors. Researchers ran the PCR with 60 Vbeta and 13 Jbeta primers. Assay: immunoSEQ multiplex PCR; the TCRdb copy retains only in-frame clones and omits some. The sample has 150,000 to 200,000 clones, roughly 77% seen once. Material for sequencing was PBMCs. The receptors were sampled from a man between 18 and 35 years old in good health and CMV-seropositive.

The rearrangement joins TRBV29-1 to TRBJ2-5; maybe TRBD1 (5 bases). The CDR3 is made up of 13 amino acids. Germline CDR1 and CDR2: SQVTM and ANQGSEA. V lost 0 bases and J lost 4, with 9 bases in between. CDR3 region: CSVEEERGETQYF. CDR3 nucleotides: TGCAGCGTTGAAGAGGAAAGGGGAGAGACCCAGTACTTC.

The CDR3 nucleotides are TGTGCCAGCAGTCCCCCAACTAGCGGGAGTGGTGCCGGGGAGCTGTTTTTT. Translated: CASSPPTSGSGAGELFF. The rearrangement uses TRBV2 and TRBJ2-2; the match to TRBD2 covers 11 bases. The ends lost 5 bases at V and 6 bases at J; junction bases unmatched: 11. Looked up from germline, CDR1 is SNHLY and CDR2 is FYNNEI. This CDR3 is built from 17 residues.

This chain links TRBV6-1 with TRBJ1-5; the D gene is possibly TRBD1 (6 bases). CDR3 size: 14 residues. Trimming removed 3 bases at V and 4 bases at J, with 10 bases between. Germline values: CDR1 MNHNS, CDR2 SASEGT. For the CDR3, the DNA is TGTGCCAGCAGTGAGAATAGGGGGAATCAGCCCCAGCATTTT. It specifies CASSENRGNQPQHF.

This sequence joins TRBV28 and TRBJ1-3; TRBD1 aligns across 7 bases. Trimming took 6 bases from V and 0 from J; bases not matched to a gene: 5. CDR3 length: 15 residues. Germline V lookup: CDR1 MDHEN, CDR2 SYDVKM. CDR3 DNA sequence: TGTGCCAGCAGCTCAGGGGGGTCCTCTGGAAACACCATATATTTT. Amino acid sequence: CASSSGGSSGNTIYF.